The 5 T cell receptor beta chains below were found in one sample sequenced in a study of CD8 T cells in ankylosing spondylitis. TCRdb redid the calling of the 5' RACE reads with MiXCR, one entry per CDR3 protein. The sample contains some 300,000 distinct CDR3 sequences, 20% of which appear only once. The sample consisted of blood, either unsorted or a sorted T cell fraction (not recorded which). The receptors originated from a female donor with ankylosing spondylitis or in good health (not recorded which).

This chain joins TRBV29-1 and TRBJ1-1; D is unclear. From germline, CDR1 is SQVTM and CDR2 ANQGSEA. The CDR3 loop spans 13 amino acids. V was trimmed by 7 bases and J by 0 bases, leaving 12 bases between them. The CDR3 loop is CSALRRVNTEAFF. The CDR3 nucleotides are TGCAGCGCTTTGAGGAGGGTGAACACTGAAGCTTTCTTT. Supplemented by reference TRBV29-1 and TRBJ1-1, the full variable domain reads SAVISQKPSRDICQRGTSLTIQCQVDSQVTMMFWYRQQPGQSLTLIATANQGSEATYESGFVIDKFPISRPNLTFSTLTVSNMSPEDSSIYLCSALRRVNTEAFFGQGTRLTVV.

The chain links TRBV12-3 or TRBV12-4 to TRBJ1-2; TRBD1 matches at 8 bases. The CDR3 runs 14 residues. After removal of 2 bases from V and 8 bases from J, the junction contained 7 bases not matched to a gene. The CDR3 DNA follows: TGTGCCAGCAGTTTAACCCAGGGGGCGCGGGGCTACACCTTC. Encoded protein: CASSLTQGARGYTF.

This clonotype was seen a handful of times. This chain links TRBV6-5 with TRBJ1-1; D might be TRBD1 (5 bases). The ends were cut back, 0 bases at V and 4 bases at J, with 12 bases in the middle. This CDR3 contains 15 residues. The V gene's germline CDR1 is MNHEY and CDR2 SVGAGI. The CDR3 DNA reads TGTGCCAGCAGTTACTCGGGGGGTTTGGGCACTGAAGCTTTCTTT. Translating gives CASSYSGGLGTEAFF.

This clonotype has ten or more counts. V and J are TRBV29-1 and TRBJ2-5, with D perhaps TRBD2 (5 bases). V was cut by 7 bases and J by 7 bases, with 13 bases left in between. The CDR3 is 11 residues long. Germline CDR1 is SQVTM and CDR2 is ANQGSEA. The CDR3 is CSAQLAGTQYF. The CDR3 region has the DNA TGCAGCGCGCAACTGGCGGGGACCCAGTACTTC.

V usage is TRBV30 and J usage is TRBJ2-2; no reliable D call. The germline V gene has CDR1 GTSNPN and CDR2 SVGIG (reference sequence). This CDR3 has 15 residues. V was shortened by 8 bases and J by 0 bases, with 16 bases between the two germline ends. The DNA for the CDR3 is TGTGCCAGCAGTGTTAACCGCGCGAACACCGGGGAGCTGTTTTTT. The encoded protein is CASSVNRANTGELFF.